The entry that follows covers one T cell receptor (beta chain) sequence. Its antigen specificity is not known. Base qualities are not recorded, but no much larger clone differs from it by a single base. The germline V gene specifies SGHTA as CDR1 and FQGNSA as CDR2. Including the terminal cysteine and phenylalanine, the CDR3 comprises 15 residues. Only the CDR3 portion is preserved as DNA: 45 bases, with reading frame beginning at the first base. The trim is 3 bases for V and 5 bases for J, with a gap of 13 bases between the germline ends. These data belong to a study of Ad26.COV2.S vaccination and SARS-CoV-2 variants (dated by TCRdb to the early 2020s). About the full investigation: Donors in the vaccine arm were drawn from COV1001, a multicentre, randomized, double-blind, placebo-controlled phase I-IIa trial testing Ad26.COV2.S in healthy adults. Ad26.COV2.S was administered intramuscularly at 5 x 10^10 or 1 x 10^11 viral particles, either as a single shot or as two shots given 56 days apart. Sequencing of the TCRbeta repertoire served to evaluate the specificity and breadth of SARS-CoV-2-reactive T cell receptors following Ad26.COV2.S vaccination. A total of roughly 32 samples were included in the TCR-sequenced set, comprising approximately 20 Ad26.COV2.S vaccine recipients, 5 placebo recipients and 8 SARS-CoV-2 convalescent individuals. Trial participants were randomized into five groups of five: low-dose or high-dose Ad26.COV2.S given once or twice, or placebo on both occasions. Blinding of investigators to trial group allocation was maintained during experiments and outcome assessment.

In light of the paper, this sample's treatment or condition label describes: roughly 20 received Ad26.COV2.S at low or high dose, single or two shots; roughly five received placebo; per-sample allocation not given. For vaccine and placebo recipients, repertoires were sequenced using samples collected on day 63 after the first injection. Between 29 July and 7 August 2020, Cohort 1b enrolled about two dozen adults aged 18-55 years at one site in Boston, USA. As a vaccine, Ad26.COV2.S was a replication-incompetent adenovirus type 26 vector that expressed a prefusion-stabilized SARS-CoV-2 spike protein derived from the original Wuhan strain. The full study reports these points: According to the authors, total T cell responses may have been underestimated by the TCR breadth and depth analyses. Higher spike-specific TCR breadth was observed in Ad26.COV2.S recipients than in placebo recipients (P = 0.0014). Vaccine and placebo recipients had comparable non-spike TCR breadth, which fits with the vaccine containing only spike. Substantial breadth of spike-specific CD8+ and CD4+ T cell responses was reported after vaccination. Comparing responses between vaccine doses or regimens was not something the study was powered to do.

The immunoSEQ Assay was used to sequence TCRbeta CDR3 regions. After extraction, genomic DNA underwent amplification by bias-controlled multiplex PCR, followed by high-throughput sequencing. The paper's processing steps were these. To quantify the absolute abundance of every unique TCRbeta CDR3 region, sequences were collapsed and filtered. T cell fraction was estimated by normalizing TCRbeta template counts to usable DNA, with usable DNA measured through amplification of reference genes found in all nucleated cells. Repertoire TCRs were annotated as SARS-CoV-2-specific by exact matching of V gene, CDR3 amino acid sequence and J gene to a known reactive TCR set. The reference SARS-CoV-2 TCR set was derived from MIRA and filtered for enrichment in COVID-19-positive ImmuneCODE repertoires, a step that removed public or cross-reactive TCRs. Drawing on the MIRA antigens, annotated TCRs were analysed further at the level of specific ORF or position within ORF. Breadth was defined as the number of annotated unique rearrangements divided by the total number of unique productive rearrangements, and depth was defined as the summed frequency of the annotated unique rearrangements. Group comparisons of TCR breadth used two-sided Wilcoxon rank-sum tests. Entries here come from immuneACCESS through TCRdb and include only in-frame sequences with V and J called. Some clones fail to appear in such tables; in the studies checked, an unresolved V gene covers under half of the shortfall, and the cause of the remainder is unknown. V and J calls plus clone size are reproduced from that table; the DNA served to infer D and trimming. This sample comprises roughly 350,000 clones, 88% of them detected only once. Around 6.4% of the sample rests with the top ten.

The sequence was obtained from a person between 18 and 65 years old who received the Ad26.COV2.S COVID-19 vaccine or a placebo. The chain uses TRBV7-2 and TRBJ2-2; D gene: possibly TRBD1, on 6 matching bases. The sample was peripheral blood, taken in a trial of Ad26.COV2.S vaccine versus placebo. The DNA sequence follows: TGTGCCAGCAGCTTGTCACAGGGAAGTACCGGGGAGCTGTTTTTT. This encodes CASSLSQGSTGELFF.